Below, 13 T cell receptor beta chains from the same sample are listed, as sequenced in a study of CD8 T cells in ankylosing spondylitis. MiXCR, applied by TCRdb to the 5' RACE reads, yields one record per CDR3 protein. The repertoire has 250,000 to 400,000 distinct CDR3 sequences, under 14% of them found once; the top ten carry 9.1%. Sequencing used blood, either unsorted or a sorted T cell fraction (not recorded which). These receptors originate from a female donor with ankylosing spondylitis or in good health (not recorded which).

This clonotype was recorded many times. The rearrangement links TRBV5-1 to TRBJ2-5, with TRBD2 identical over 12 bases. This CDR3 is 18 amino acids long. V shed 0 bases, J shed 4 bases, and the junction held 10 bases outside the gene matches. From germline, CDR1 is SGHRS and CDR2 YFSETQ. The CDR3 reads CASSLAPKTSGSRETQYF. The CDR3 DNA follows: TGCGCCAGCAGCTTGGCCCCTAAGACTAGCGGGAGTCGAGAGACCCAGTACTTC.

This clonotype was picked up many times. This chain uses TRBV12-3 or TRBV12-4 with TRBJ2-5, with 11 bases identical to TRBD2. The trim removed 3 bases at V and 5 bases at J, leaving 5 bases unmatched. This CDR3 is built from 15 residues. The DNA for the CDR3 is TGTGCCAGCAGTTTCCTAGCGGGAGGCTCGGAGACCCAGTACTTC. Translated, it gives CASSFLAGGSETQYF.

The rearrangement uses TRBV5-1 and TRBJ1-6; 7 bases are shared with TRBD1. Trimming at V came to 4 bases and at J to 7 bases, leaving 8 bases not matched to a gene. Germline V gene data show CDR1 as SGHRS and CDR2 as YFSETQ. CDR3 length: 15 residues. The CDR3 nucleotides read TGCGCCAGCAGCGATGGAGGGGGCGCGAATTCACCCCTCCACTTT. It specifies CASSDGGGANSPLHF.

This clonotype appeared a few times. This chain joins TRBV27 and TRBJ1-6, with D uncertain. The CDR3 is 12 residues long. V was shortened by 2 bases and J by 14 bases, with 10 bases between the two germline ends. Germline V gives CDR1 MNHEY, CDR2 SMNVEV (reference sequence). CDR3 protein: CASSLPPGSLHF. The DNA of the CDR3 is TGTGCCAGCAGTTTACCCCCAGGATCCCTCCACTTT.

This clonotype was recorded a few times. The chain employs TRBV5-1 and TRBJ2-3; D uncertain. Germline V lookup: CDR1 SGHRS, CDR2 YFSETQ. V shed 4 bases and J shed 4 bases, with 16 bases lying between them. The CDR3 has 15 amino acids. In DNA, the CDR3 is TGCGCCAGCAGCCCTCAAACCTTGGAGTCAGATACGCAGTATTTT. Encoded protein: CASSPQTLESDTQYF.

The chain recombines TRBV5-1 with TRBJ1-1, with D tentatively TRBD1 (5 bases). There are 18 residues in the CDR3. Germline V CDR1 and CDR2: SGHRS, YFSETQ. Trimming pared 0 bases from V and 0 bases from J, leaving 18 bases between. The CDR3 region is CASSLGQGSKGMNTEAFF. The CDR3, as DNA: TGCGCCAGCAGCTTGGGGCAGGGATCGAAGGGCATGAACACTGAAGCTTTCTTT.

This clonotype has a count of ten or more. The V and J genes are TRBV7-9 and TRBJ2-2; D call uncertain. The CDR3 is 12 residues long. The V gene's germline CDR1 is SEHNR and CDR2 FQNEAQ (reference sequence). Trimming stripped 3 bases from V and 4 bases from J, with 3 bases between. Written as DNA, the CDR3 is TGTGCCAGCAGCTTCATCACCGGGGAGCTGTTTTTT. Translation: CASSFITGELFF. The entire variable domain, with the rest obtained from reference TRBV7-9 and TRBJ2-2, is as follows: DTGVSQNPRHKITKRGQNVTFRCDPISEHNRLYWYRQTLGQGPEFLTYFQNEAQLEKSRLLSDRFSAERPKGSFSTLEIQRTEQGDSAMYLCASSFITGELFFGEGSRLTVL.

This clonotype was seen only a few times. The genes are TRBV6-5 and TRBJ2-2, with 9 bases lining up with TRBD2. J lost 8 bases, V lost 0 bases, and 10 bases had no gene match. This CDR3 is 17 amino acids long. Germline CDR1 reads MNHEY; CDR2 reads SVGAGI. CDR3 nucleotides: TGTGCCAGCAGTTACTCGGCGGGGGGGCTAGGGGTAGGGGAGCTGTTTTTT. Its protein is CASSYSAGGLGVGELFF.

In its sample, this clonotype was seen many times. At one boundary the junction diverges from the germline segment, which might be a read error. This rearrangement joins TRBV20-1 to TRBJ2-5, with D perhaps matching TRBD2 (5 bases). This CDR3 is built from 11 residues. Looked up from germline, CDR1 is DFQATT and CDR2 is SNEGSKA (reference sequence). The CDR3 nucleotides read TGCAGTGCGCCATTACTAGGGCTCACGAACTTC. The encoded protein is CSAPLLGLTNF.

In this sample, this clonotype turned up many times. The chain combines TRBV11-3 with TRBJ2-1; D remains unclear. This CDR3 comprises 13 residues. Germline loops: CDR1 SGHNT, CDR2 YENEEA. V was pared by 4 bases and J by 7 bases, with 11 bases between. This chain's CDR3 is CASSSPRANEQFF. The CDR3 region has the DNA TGTGCCAGCAGCTCCCCCCGGGCGAATGAGCAGTTCTTC.

This clonotype was counted many times. As DNA, the CDR3 is TGCAGCGTTGGCTATGGGGAGACCCAGTACTTC. Translation gives CSVGYGETQYF. V usage is TRBV29-1 and J usage is TRBJ2-5; D unresolved. There are 11 residues in the CDR3. Trimming stripped 4 bases from V and 5 bases from J, with 8 bases between. The germline V gene encodes CDR1 SQVTM and CDR2 ANQGSEA.

This clonotype has ten or more counts. The chain has TRBV12-3 or TRBV12-4 and TRBJ1-5; 9 bases map to TRBD1. This CDR3 has 15 residues. The V gene end was trimmed by 6 bases and the J gene end by 4 bases; junction bases not matched to a gene: 7. The chain's CDR3 is CASSVDRGLNQPQHF. The CDR3 coding sequence is TGTGCCAGCAGCGTCGACAGGGGGTTAAATCAGCCCCAGCATTTT.

The rearrangement links TRBV20-1 to TRBJ1-1; possible D gene TRBD1, 5 bases. In germline, CDR1 is DFQATT, CDR2 SNEGSKA (reference sequence). The CDR3 has 14 amino acids. Trimming removed 6 bases from V and 5 bases from J, with 19 bases in between. This chain's CDR3 is CSANKQPGDTEAFF. CDR3 in DNA: TGCAGTGCAAATAAACAGCCGGGGGATACTGAAGCTTTCTTT.